Below, 12 T cell receptor beta chains from the same sample are listed, as sequenced in a study of control samples from healthy donors and cancer patients. Clones were sequenced by immunoSEQ multiplex PCR, and TCRdb holds only the in-frame ones, with some missing. The sample lists under 200,000 clones, about 94% seen once, with over 6.5% in the top ten. What was sequenced was blood. The receptor set was obtained from a woman in her 40s in good health.

The rearrangement links TRBV4-3 to TRBJ1-5; D not certain. The CDR3 spans 11 residues. The V and J ends lost 4 bases and 6 bases respectively, with 4 bases between them. Germline V gene data show CDR1 as LGHNA and CDR2 as YSLEER. In nucleotides, the CDR3 is TGCGCCAGCAGCCCGTTTCAGCCCCAGCATTTT. As protein: CASSPFQPQHF.

In this sample, this clone turned up a few times. DNA for the CDR3: TGTGCCAGCAGCCAAGATTGGGGCAGGGATTCACCCCTCCACTTT. Its translation: CASSQDWGRDSPLHF. The gene calls are TRBV14 and TRBJ1-6; D perhaps matches TRBD1 (5 bases). Trimming shortened V by 0 bases and J by 8 bases, and 11 bases separated the two germline ends. Germline CDR1 reads SGHDN; CDR2 reads FVKESK. The CDR3 contains 15 residues.

V gene TRBV7-2 combines with J gene TRBJ2-3; no reliable D call. Between the trimmed V and J ends, which lost 1 base and 0 bases, there was a span of 11 bases. Germline V gene lookup returns CDR1 SGHTA and CDR2 FQGNSA. CDR3 length equals 16 residues. In nucleotides, the CDR3 is TGTGCCAGCAGCTTAGATGGGCGCAGTAGCACAGATACGCAGTATTTT. This sequence encodes CASSLDGRSSTDTQYF.

This rearrangement joins TRBV15 to TRBJ1-3; 7 bases match TRBD1. Looked up from germline, CDR1 is LNHNV and CDR2 is YYDKDF (reference sequence). The length of the CDR3 is 16 residues. V trimming: 0 bases; J trimming: 1 base; junction bases outside the gene matches: 3. Written as DNA, the CDR3 is TGTGCCACCAGCAGAGATCTGGGACAGTCTGGAAACACCATATATTTT. It codes for CATSRDLGQSGNTIYF. Supplemented by reference TRBV15 and TRBJ1-3, the full variable domain reads DAMVIQNPRYQVTQFGKPVTLSCSQTLNHNVMYWYQQKSSQAPKLLFHYYDKDFNNEADTPDNFQSRRPNTSFCFLDIRSPGLGDTAMYLCATSRDLGQSGNTIYFGEGSWLTVV.

This clone showed up many times. This rearrangement joins TRBV12-5 to TRBJ1-3; no clear D gene. V was cut by 0 bases and J by 3 bases, with 12 bases left in between. The CDR3 runs to 16 residues. Looked up from germline, CDR1 is LGHNT and CDR2 is FRNRAP. The chain's CDR3 is CASGLVRPAGGNTIYF. Here the CDR3 DNA reads TGTGCTAGTGGTTTGGTACGGCCGGCGGGTGGAAACACCATATATTTT.

V is TRBV7-2 and J is TRBJ2-3; 13 nucleotides line up with TRBD2. The CDR3 contains 16 residues. V was pared by 5 bases and J by 2 bases, with 4 bases of the junction left unmatched. Per the germline V gene, CDR1 is SGHTA and CDR2 is FQGNSA. For the CDR3, the DNA is TGTGCCAGCAGCATGGGACTAGCGGGAAACACAGATACGCAGTATTTT. It specifies CASSMGLAGNTDTQYF.

The rearrangement links TRBV7-9 to TRBJ1-1; D is ambiguous. Germline V lookup: CDR1 SEHNR, CDR2 FQNEAQ (reference sequence). The V end was cut by 5 bases, the J end by 10 bases, with 11 bases between. The CDR3 contains 11 residues. CDR3 bases: TGTGCCAGCAGCCTTAGTCGGGGAGCTTTCTTT. Protein: CASSLSRGAFF.

The chain uses TRBV6-5 and TRBJ2-3; TRBD2 is a possible D gene (6 bases). The V gene's germline CDR1 is MNHEY and CDR2 SVGAGI. This CDR3 region has 15 residues. The V end was cut by 3 bases, the J end by 0 bases, with 10 bases between. CDR3 region: CASSYSGKSTDTQYF. The DNA for the CDR3 is TGTGCCAGCAGTTATAGCGGAAAAAGCACAGATACGCAGTATTTT.

The CDR3 loop reads CASSQDPSGRSYTF. CDR3 in DNA: TGTGCCAGCAGCCAAGATCCGAGCGGAAGGAGCTACACCTTC. The V call is TRBV4-2, the J call TRBJ1-2; D is uncertain. Per germline, CDR1 LGHNA and CDR2 YNFKEQ. CDR3 length equals 14 residues. The V and J ends lost 0 bases and 9 bases respectively, with 14 bases between them.

In this sample, this clone turned up once. The rearrangement joins TRBV6-5 to TRBJ1-1; 8 bases agree with TRBD1. This CDR3 contains 15 residues. In germline, CDR1 is MNHEY, CDR2 SVGAGI. V lost 5 bases to trimming and J lost 0 bases; unmatched junction nucleotides: 5. CDR3 amino acids: CASSLHRGLNTEAFF. For the CDR3, the DNA is TGTGCCAGCAGTCTTCACAGGGGGTTGAACACTGAAGCTTTCTTT.

This clone was detected only a few times. The genes are TRBV10-3 and TRBJ1-5, with D unresolved. V lost 6 bases and J lost 0, with 6 bases in between. The CDR3 sequence is 13 residues long. Per germline, CDR1 ENHRY and CDR2 SYGVKD. CDR3 DNA: TGTGCCATCAGCGGAAGTAGCAATCAGCCCCAGCATTTT. Amino acids: CAISGSSNQPQHF.

This clone occurred once. The chain combines TRBV7-8 with TRBJ1-6; 8 positions agree with TRBD1. From germline, CDR1 is SGHVS and CDR2 FQNEAQ. The CDR3 consists of 14 residues. V was pared by 1 base and J by 14 bases, with 7 bases of the junction left unmatched. The CDR3 reads CASSLGTGSNSLHF. CDR3 DNA sequence: TGTGCCAGCAGCTTAGGGACAGGGTCGAACTCCCTCCACTTT.